This TCR beta chain was identified in a study of blood T cell repertoires in COVID-19. The wider study: COVID-19 samples, acute and convalescent, were from the United States, Italy and Spain. In each case, the material was cDNA or gDNA derived from T cells, B-cell-depleted T cells, or PBMCs.

Original processing notes: Amplification from reference gene primers served as the basis for estimated nucleated cell counts. TCRdb's table, derived via immunoSEQ multiplex PCR, lists solely in-frame clones and lacks some. V and J calls plus clone size are reproduced from that table; the DNA served to infer D and trimming. The table shows roughly 260,000 clones, with about 87% occurring only once. Trimming removed 0 bases from V and 0 bases from J, with 4 bases in between. Germline V gene lookup returns CDR1 SGDLS and CDR2 YYNGEE. The CDR3 runs 14 residues. This clone was counted between two and nine times.

The chain carries TRBV9 and TRBJ1-3; D unresolved. The TCR was taken from a man between 60 and 70 years old who had recovered from COVID-19. The specimen sequenced was peripheral blood. This chain's CDR3 is CASSVDSSGNTIYF. In DNA form, the CDR3 reads TGTGCCAGCAGCGTAGATAGCTCTGGAAACACCATATATTTT. The whole variable domain, filled in from reference TRBV9 and TRBJ1-3, reads DSGVTQTPKHLITATGQRVTLRCSPRSGDLSVYWYQQSLDQGLQFLIQYYNGEERAKGNILERFSAQQFPDLHSELNLSSLELGDSALYFCASSVDSSGNTIYFGEGSWLTVV.